What follows is one T cell receptor (beta chain) and its context. Its antigen is not identified. A much larger clone differs by one base, so this may be a read error. Semi-nested PCR with Nested Universal Primer A followed constant-region reverse priming of full-length variable regions. TCRdb fed the 5' RACE reads into MiXCR, producing one record per CDR3 protein. The profile shows tens of thousands of distinct CDR3 sequences, 17% of them singletons. This CDR3 contains 13 residues. Germline CDR1 is SNHLY and CDR2 is FYNNEI. Naive CD4+ cells had CD25+ Tregs removed. Study-level points and caveats: Greatest tumor Treg TCR overlap was with tumor naive CD4+ cells. The larger cohort examined one V-J beta rearrangement, not whole repertoires.

The origin of this receptor is a female donor with breast cancer. V usage is TRBV2 and J usage is TRBJ1-1; no clear D gene. Sequenced sample: naive CD4+ T cells sorted from blood. Subset given: naive CD4+ T cells, CD4+CD45RA+CD25-. CDR3 in DNA: TGTGCCAGCAGTGAACTGGAGAACACTGGAGCTTTCTTT. Residues: CASSELENTGAFF.